This entry lists 14 T cell receptor beta chains sequenced from one sample in a study of T cells expressing NK-cell markers. TCRdb re-called the 5' RACE reads and gives one entry per CDR3 protein, without DNA. The sample table includes 450,000 to 600,000 distinct CDR3 sequences. Sample: blood T cells: a sorted CD56 or NKG2C T cell subset, CD4+ or CD8+ T cells, or bulk PBMC T cells (not recorded which). The receptors here all came from a man aged 18 to 35 in good health.

The rearrangement uses TRBV28 and TRBJ2-1. The CDR3 runs 13 residues. Germline loops: CDR1 MDHEN, CDR2 SYDVKM. The CDR3 here is CASSTPSPAHGFF.

The V and J genes are TRBV15 and TRBJ2-5; TCRdb proposes TRBD1, but this gene call is untestable without DNA. The CDR3 is 16 amino acids. Germline V gene sequence: CDR1 LNHNV, CDR2 YYDKDF (reference sequence). CDR3 amino acids: CATSSPKGQSQETQYF.

The chain is built from TRBV11-2 and TRBJ1-4; without DNA, the TCRdb call of TRBD1 cannot be checked. This CDR3 comprises 18 residues. Looked up from germline, CDR1 is SGHAT and CDR2 is FQNNGV. CDR3 amino acids: CASSPRTGDFATNEKLFF.

CDR3 in amino acids: CASSARDRFDNEQFF. The chain is built from TRBV2 and TRBJ2-1; TCRdb names TRBD1, which stays unverified in the absence of DNA. Germline CDR1 reads SNHLY; CDR2 reads FYNNEI. The CDR3 has 15 residues.

The V and J genes are TRBV6-2 or TRBV6-3 and TRBJ2-1; TCRdb selects TRBD1, and the lack of DNA leaves this call unchecked. CDR3 length: 14 amino acids. Germline V gene lookup returns CDR1 MNHEY and CDR2 SVGEGT. This CDR3 reads CASSYPGSRNEQFF.

The gene calls are TRBV7-6 and TRBJ2-7; as DNA is missing, the TRBD2 call by TCRdb cannot be tested. The CDR3 totals 13 residues. From germline, CDR1 is SGHVS and CDR2 FNYEAQ. Here the CDR3 reads CASSLDLEALQYF.

The rearrangement links TRBV4-1 to TRBJ2-5; there is no DNA to check the TCRdb D call of TRBD1. Germline loops: CDR1 MGHRA, CDR2 YSYEKL. The CDR3 covers 13 residues. The CDR3 reads CASSRTGLETQYF.

The chain joins TRBV4-1 to TRBJ2-3; TCRdb selects TRBD2, and the lack of DNA leaves this call unchecked. The germline gives CDR1 MGHRA, CDR2 YSYEKL. This CDR3 comprises 16 residues. CDR3 amino acids: CASSQSLAGSRDTQYF.

The V and J genes are TRBV15 and TRBJ2-1. CDR3 length: 15 amino acids. Germline CDR1 LNHNV, CDR2 YYDKDF (reference sequence). CDR3 region: CATSRDRNTPEEQFF.

The chain is built from TRBV20-1 and TRBJ2-3; TCRdb designates TRBD2, a call that cannot be tested without DNA. The CDR3 runs 21 residues. The germline gives CDR1 DFQATT, CDR2 SNEGSKA (reference sequence). The CDR3 region is CSARTGTPAGTSGTRTDTQYF.

J is TRBJ2-1 and V is TRBV20-1; TCRdb's D gene call, TRBD2, goes unchecked for lack of DNA. The CDR3 runs to 19 residues. Germline V gene lookup returns CDR1 DFQATT and CDR2 SNEGSKA (reference sequence). The CDR3 protein is CSARVQAAGTSGRYNEQFF.

This chain uses TRBV20-1 with TRBJ2-3; TCRdb indicates TRBD2, and absent DNA this call remains unverified. The CDR3 is 16 residues long. From germline, CDR1 is DFQATT and CDR2 SNEGSKA (reference sequence). The CDR3 spells CSATSLSSGRVDTQYF.

The chain employs TRBV9 and TRBJ2-7; no DNA is available, so the TRBD2 call from TCRdb remains unchecked. The V gene's germline CDR1 is SGDLS and CDR2 YYNGEE. The CDR3 covers 14 residues. CDR3 sequence reads: CASSPGLVSYEQYF.

This chain connects TRBV7-6 to TRBJ2-1; checking the TCRdb D call of TRBD2 is not possible without DNA. The CDR3 consists of 14 residues. The germline CDR1 and CDR2 sequences are SGHVS and FNYEAQ. CDR3 region: CASRSPAGADEQFF.